One sample yielded the 12 T cell receptor beta chains listed below, sequenced in a study of CD8 T cells in ankylosing spondylitis. TCRdb called the 5' RACE reads again in MiXCR, with one record for every CDR3 protein. The sample holds hundreds of thousands of distinct CDR3 sequences, 15% to 20% seen once. Study results and caveats: Seemingly characteristic of ankylosing spondylitis blood was a TCR beta motif consisting of several highly homologous variants.

The antigens these receptors bind are not known. Material: blood, either unsorted or a sorted T cell fraction (not recorded which). The receptors stem from a male donor with ankylosing spondylitis.

This clonotype showed up just a few times. The J gene is TRBJ2-3, the V gene TRBV5-1, with TRBD1 identical over 10 bases. Germline trimming cut 4 bases from V and 2 bases from J; bases unmatched to any gene: 13. Germline values: CDR1 SGHRS, CDR2 YFSETQ. The CDR3 is 18 residues long. The CDR3 bases are TGCGCCAGCAGCCAAGGGACAGGGGCCACCTATATCACAGATACGCAGTATTTT. As protein: CASSQGTGATYITDTQYF.

The chain uses TRBV11-2 and TRBJ2-2, with D perhaps matching TRBD1 (5 bases). CDR3 length equals 18 residues. Germline CDR1 and CDR2: SGHAT and FQNNGV. With 3 bases removed from V and 1 base from J, the gap between germline ends came to 18 bases. CDR3 coding DNA: TGTGCCAGCAGCTTCTGGCTCAGGGTGGTTGGGAACACCGGGGAGCTGTTTTTT. Translated: CASSFWLRVVGNTGELFF.

A few counts support this clonotype. The rearrangement uses TRBV12-3 or TRBV12-4 and TRBJ1-4; 9 bases match TRBD1. The junction had 4 bases not matched to a gene; V was cut back by 5 bases and J by 0 bases. The CDR3 is made up of 16 amino acids. CDR3 coding DNA: TGTGCCAGCAGTCCCGGGACAGGGCCAACTAATGAAAAACTGTTTTTT. It codes for CASSPGTGPTNEKLFF.

The rearrangement links TRBV2 to TRBJ2-3; 9 bases are shared with TRBD1. Germline values: CDR1 SNHLY, CDR2 FYNNEI. V lost 11 bases, J lost 11 bases, and 20 bases stayed unmatched. This CDR3 region has 15 residues. In nucleotides, the CDR3 is TGTGCCCGCGGTTCCGGGACAGGGTCCGAAACGGGGCAGTATTTT. It codes for CARGSGTGSETGQYF.

Only a few counts were recorded for this clonotype. The rearrangement uses TRBV6-1 and TRBJ1-5; possible D gene TRBD1, 5 bases. Trimming removed 4 bases at V and 7 bases at J, with 20 bases between. This CDR3 contains 16 residues. The germline CDR1 and CDR2 sequences are MNHNS and SASEGT. The CDR3 nucleotides are TGTGCCAGCAGTGGGCAGGGATGGACGACAGAACAGCCCCAGCATTTT. It is translated as CASSGQGWTTEQPQHF.

This clonotype turned up a few times. J is TRBJ1-3 and V is TRBV20-1; 8 bases are a match to TRBD1. Trimming cost V 3 bases and J 4 bases; bases outside gene matches: 5. CDR1 and CDR2 (germline): DFQATT, SNEGSKA (reference sequence). CDR3 length: 14 residues. CDR3 protein: CSARDRVSGNTIYF. The CDR3 DNA sequence: TGCAGTGCTAGGGACAGGGTATCCGGAAACACCATATATTTT.

The V and J genes are TRBV29-1 and TRBJ1-1; no firm D call. This CDR3 comprises 11 residues. The germline gives CDR1 SQVTM, CDR2 ANQGSEA. Trimming cost V 5 bases and J 0 bases, with 4 bases left between them. The CDR3 sequence: CSVYMNTEAFF. The DNA for the CDR3 is TGCAGCGTTTACATGAACACTGAAGCTTTCTTT.

This chain uses TRBV12-3 or TRBV12-4 with TRBJ1-1; D is undetermined. The length of the CDR3 is 15 residues. Trimming pared 3 bases from V and 1 base from J, leaving 12 bases between. The CDR3 region is CASSFWRARNTEAFF. CDR3 in DNA: TGTGCCAGCAGTTTTTGGCGGGCTAGGAACACTGAAGCTTTCTTT.

This clonotype has only a few counts. The chain joins TRBV2 to TRBJ1-2, with D maybe TRBD1 (6 bases). The CDR3 sequence is 14 residues long. V dropped 4 bases and J dropped 2 bases, with 11 bases sitting between them. The V gene's germline CDR1 is SNHLY and CDR2 FYNNEI. Here the CDR3 reads CASSGERGNYGYTF. DNA of the CDR3: TGTGCCAGCAGTGGAGAAAGGGGGAACTATGGCTACACCTTC.

This clonotype was observed many times. The chain has TRBV6-5 and TRBJ2-3, with 7 bases fitting TRBD2. This CDR3 contains 16 residues. The junction had 7 bases not matched to a gene; V was cut back by 3 bases and J by 1 base. CDR1 and CDR2 from the germline V gene are MNHEY and SVGAGI. The CDR3 region is CASSYKPGLRTDTQYF. The CDR3 DNA is TGTGCCAGCAGTTATAAACCGGGACTACGCACAGATACGCAGTATTTT.

The chain carries TRBV6-1 and TRBJ2-3; possibly TRBD2 for D (6 bases). Trimming stripped 6 bases from V and 1 base from J, with 20 bases between. CDR1 MNHNS and CDR2 SASEGT come from the germline V gene. This CDR3 comprises 17 residues. Here the CDR3 reads CASSPLAYKGGTDTQYF. In DNA form, the CDR3 reads TGTGCCAGCAGCCCTCTAGCGTACAAAGGGGGCACAGATACGCAGTATTTT.

J is TRBJ2-1 and V is TRBV5-8, with D possibly being TRBD1 (5 bases). Trimming took 4 bases from V and 6 from J, leaving 20 bases between them. Germline V gives CDR1 SGHTS, CDR2 YDEGEE. The CDR3 contains 16 residues. Written as DNA, the CDR3 is TGTGCCAGCAGCCCGCTGGGGCAGGGAAAAGGCAATGAGCAGTTCTTC. Its translation is CASSPLGQGKGNEQFF.